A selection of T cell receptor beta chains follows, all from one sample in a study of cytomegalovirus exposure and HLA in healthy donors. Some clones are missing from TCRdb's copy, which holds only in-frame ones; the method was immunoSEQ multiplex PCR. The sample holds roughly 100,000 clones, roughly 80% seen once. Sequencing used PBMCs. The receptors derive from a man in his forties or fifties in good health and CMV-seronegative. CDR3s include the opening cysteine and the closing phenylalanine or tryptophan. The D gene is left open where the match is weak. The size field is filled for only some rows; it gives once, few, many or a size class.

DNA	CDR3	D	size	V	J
TGTGCCAGCAGCCAACGACAGGGGGTGGCCGAGCAGTACTTC	CASSQRQGVAEQYF	TRBD1	-	TRBV11-3	TRBJ2-7
TGTGCCAGCAGCTTTGGACAGCGGAACTACGAGCAGTACTTC	CASSFGQRNYEQYF	-	-	TRBV11-2	TRBJ2-7
TGTGCCAGCTCACCTACCACGGCTGCGGGGTTCACCTATGGCTACACCTTC	CASSPTTAAGFTYGYTF	-	-	TRBV18	TRBJ1-2
TGTGCCAGCAGCTTAACTAGGGAGGAGACCCAGTACTTC	CASSLTREETQYF	-	-	TRBV7-2	TRBJ2-5
TGTGCCAGCAGTTTCGGCAGGGGGAGGCTCGATGGCTACACCTTC	CASSFGRGRLDGYTF	TRBD1	-	TRBV6-6	TRBJ1-2
TGTGCCAGCAGGCGACAGGGGGCGAGAACCGGGGAGCTGTTTTTT	CASRRQGARTGELFF	TRBD1	few	TRBV2	TRBJ2-2
TGTGCCAGCAGCTTGTTCCAAGGGGGCTTTGAAAAACTGTTTTTT	CASSLFQGGFEKLFF	TRBD1	-	TRBV11-1	TRBJ1-4
TGTGCCAGCAGCTTCACAGAGAACACTGAAGCTTTCTTT	CASSFTENTEAFF	-	-	TRBV11-3	TRBJ1-1
TGTGCCAGCAGCCGAGGACAGGGTTACGAGCAGTACTTC	CASSRGQGYEQYF	TRBD1	-	TRBV7-9	TRBJ2-7
TGCGCCAGCAGATCACAGGGGCCGGCCACTGAAGCTTTCTTT	CASRSQGPATEAFF	TRBD1	-	TRBV5-1	TRBJ1-1
TGTGCCAGCAGCTTGGGCAGGGGTGGAGGAAACACCATATATTTT	CASSLGRGGGNTIYF	-	-	TRBV13	TRBJ1-3
TGCAGCGTTGAACAGGGGGCCTCGGGCGGGGAGCTGTTTTTT	CSVEQGASGGELFF	TRBD1	-	TRBV29-1	TRBJ2-2
TGCGCCAGCAGCTCTGGAGATAGCACAGATACGCAGTATTTT	CASSSGDSTDTQYF	-	-	TRBV5-1	TRBJ2-3
TGTGCCATCAGCGCATTGGGACAGTTAAGTGGCTACACCTTC	CAISALGQLSGYTF	TRBD1	-	TRBV10-3	TRBJ1-2
TGTGCCAGCAGCTTTACGGGAGACACTGAAGCTTTCTTT	CASSFTGDTEAFF	-	-	TRBV7-9	TRBJ1-1
TGTGCCAGCAGCCGGGACTTCACAGATACGCAGTATTTT	CASSRDFTDTQYF	-	-	TRBV6-6	TRBJ2-3
TGCGCCAGCAGCCCCCGCGGGGGCGCAGCGGATGGCTACACCTTC	CASSPRGGAADGYTF	-	-	TRBV5-1	TRBJ1-2
TGTGCCAGCAGGGAAATTGGGGGACTTACCGAACGGGGTGGCTACACCTTC	CASREIGGLTERGGYTF	-	-	TRBV2	TRBJ1-2
TGTTCCAGCAGCTTAAGGGAAACAGGGGTAGCGGAAAAACTGTTTTTT	CSSSLRETGVAEKLFF	TRBD1	-	TRBV7-9	TRBJ1-4
TGTGCCAGCAGTGACCTAGCGGGAAGCACAGATACGCAGTATTTT	CASSDLAGSTDTQYF	TRBD2	-	TRBV25-1	TRBJ2-3
TGTGCCAGCAGTGAACGTGACAGGGCCTACGAGCAGTACTTC	CASSERDRAYEQYF	TRBD1	-	TRBV6-1	TRBJ2-7
TGTTCCAGCAGCCCGGGTATTGCTAACTATGGCTACACCTTC	CSSSPGIANYGYTF	-	-	TRBV7-9	TRBJ1-2
TGCGCCAGCAGCCCCGGACAGGGCCTTGAAGCTTTCTTT	CASSPGQGLEAFF	TRBD1	-	TRBV10-2	TRBJ1-1
TGTGCCAGCTACTTAGTAGGGGGGGAGAGCTCCTACGAGCAGTACTTC	CASYLVGGESSYEQYF	-	-	TRBV11-3	TRBJ2-7
TGTGCCAGTAGCGCCGGTTATAGCGACACCGGGGAGCTGTTTTTT	CASSAGYSDTGELFF	-	-	TRBV19	TRBJ2-2
TGTGCCAGCTCAAGCGGGACAGGGGGACCCACAGGCTACACCTTC	CASSSGTGGPTGYTF	TRBD1	-	TRBV18	TRBJ1-2
TGTGCCAGCAGCCAGACTCCTGGTGGGCCTAGCGGGGGTCCCGGGGAGCTGTTTTTT	CASSQTPGGPSGGPGELFF	TRBD2	-	TRBV4-2	TRBJ2-2
TGTGCCACTAGCGGGGGGCCTTCCGGGGAGCTGTTTTTT	CATSGGPSGELFF	TRBD2	-	TRBV7-6	TRBJ2-2